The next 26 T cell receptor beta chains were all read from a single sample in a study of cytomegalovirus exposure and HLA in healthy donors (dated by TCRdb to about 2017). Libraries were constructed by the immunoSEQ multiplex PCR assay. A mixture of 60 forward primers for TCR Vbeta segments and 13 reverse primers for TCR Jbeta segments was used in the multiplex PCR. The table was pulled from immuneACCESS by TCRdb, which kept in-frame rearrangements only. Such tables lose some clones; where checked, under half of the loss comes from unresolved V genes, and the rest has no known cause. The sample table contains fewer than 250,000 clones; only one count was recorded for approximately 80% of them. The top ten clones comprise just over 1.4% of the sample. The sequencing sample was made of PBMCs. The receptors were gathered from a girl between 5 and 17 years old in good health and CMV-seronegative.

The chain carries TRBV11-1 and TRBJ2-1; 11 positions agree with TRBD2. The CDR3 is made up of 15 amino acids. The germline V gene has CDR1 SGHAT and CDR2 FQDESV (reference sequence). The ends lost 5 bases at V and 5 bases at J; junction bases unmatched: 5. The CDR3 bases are TGTGCCAGCAGCAGAACTAGCGGGGGACACAATGAGCAGTTCTTC. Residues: CASSRTSGGHNEQFF. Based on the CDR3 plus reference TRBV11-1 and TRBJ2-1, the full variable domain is EAEVAQSPRYKITEKSQAVAFWCDPISGHATLYWYRQILGQGPELLVQFQDESVVDDSQLPKDRFSAERLKGVDSTLKIQPAELGDSAMYLCASSRTSGGHNEQFFGPGTRLTVL.

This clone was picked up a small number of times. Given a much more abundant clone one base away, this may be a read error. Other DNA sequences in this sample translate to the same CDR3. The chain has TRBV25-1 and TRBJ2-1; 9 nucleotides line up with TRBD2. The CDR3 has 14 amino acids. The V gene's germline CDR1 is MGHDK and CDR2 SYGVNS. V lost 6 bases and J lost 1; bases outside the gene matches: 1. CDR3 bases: TGTGCCAGCAGAAGCGGGGGGTCCTACAATGAGCAGTTCTTC. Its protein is CASRSGGSYNEQFF.

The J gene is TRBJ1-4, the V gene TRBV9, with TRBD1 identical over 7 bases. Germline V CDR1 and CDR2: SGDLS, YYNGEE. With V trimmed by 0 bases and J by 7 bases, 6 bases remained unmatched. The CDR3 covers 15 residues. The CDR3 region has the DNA TGTGCCAGCAGCGTAGATTCAGGGGGACGTGAAAAACTGTTTTTT. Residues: CASSVDSGGREKLFF.

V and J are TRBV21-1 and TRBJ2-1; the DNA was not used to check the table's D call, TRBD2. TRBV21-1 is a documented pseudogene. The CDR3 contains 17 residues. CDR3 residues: CASSNRLAHFFYNEQFF. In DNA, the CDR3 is TGTGCCAGCAGCAACAGACTAGCCCATTTCTTTTACAATGAGCAGTTCTTC.

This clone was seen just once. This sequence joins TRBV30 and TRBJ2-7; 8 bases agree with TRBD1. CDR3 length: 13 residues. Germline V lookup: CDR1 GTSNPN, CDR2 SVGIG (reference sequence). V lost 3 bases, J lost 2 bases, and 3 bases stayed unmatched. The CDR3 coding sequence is TGTGCCTGGAGCAGGGGGCGTCCCTACGAGCAGTACTTC. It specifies CAWSRGRPYEQYF.

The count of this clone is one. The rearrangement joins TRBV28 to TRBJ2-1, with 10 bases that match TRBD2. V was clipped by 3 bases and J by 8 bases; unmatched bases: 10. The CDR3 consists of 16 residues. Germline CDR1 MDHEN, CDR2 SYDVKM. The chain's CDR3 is CASSFSSGGYGDEQFF. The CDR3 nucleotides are TGTGCCAGCAGTTTTTCTAGCGGGGGATACGGAGATGAGCAGTTCTTC.

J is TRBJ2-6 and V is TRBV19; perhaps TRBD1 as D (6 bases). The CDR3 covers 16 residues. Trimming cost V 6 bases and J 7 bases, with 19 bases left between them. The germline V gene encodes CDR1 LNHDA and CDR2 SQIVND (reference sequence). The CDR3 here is CASRDSGYLGANVLTF. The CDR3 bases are TGTGCCAGTAGGGACAGCGGATATCTGGGAGCCAACGTCCTGACTTTC. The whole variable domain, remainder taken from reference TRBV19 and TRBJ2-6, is DGGITQSPKYLFRKEGQNVTLSCEQNLNHDAMYWYRQDPGQGLRLIYYSQIVNDFQKGDIAEGYSVSREKKESFPLTVTSAQKNPTAFYLCASRDSGYLGANVLTFGAGSRLTVL.

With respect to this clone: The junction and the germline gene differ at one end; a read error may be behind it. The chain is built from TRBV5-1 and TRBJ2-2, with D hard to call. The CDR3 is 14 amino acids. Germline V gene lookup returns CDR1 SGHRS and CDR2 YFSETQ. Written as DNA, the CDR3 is TGCGCCGGCAGCTTGTCGTCAGGCACCGGGGAGCTGTTTTTT. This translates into CAGSLSSGTGELFF.

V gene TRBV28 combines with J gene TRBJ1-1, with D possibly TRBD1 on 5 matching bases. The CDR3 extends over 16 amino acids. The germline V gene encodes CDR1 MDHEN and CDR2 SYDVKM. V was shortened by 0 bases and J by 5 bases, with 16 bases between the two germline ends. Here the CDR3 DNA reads TGTGCCAGCAGTTTATGGCGGTATGGACATTCTACTGAAGCTTTCTTT. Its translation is CASSLWRYGHSTEAFF.

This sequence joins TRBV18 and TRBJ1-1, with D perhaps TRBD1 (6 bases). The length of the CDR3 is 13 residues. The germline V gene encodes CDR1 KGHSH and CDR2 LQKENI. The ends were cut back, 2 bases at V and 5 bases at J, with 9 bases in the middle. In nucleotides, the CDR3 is TGTGCCAGCTCACCAGGGGGCCAAACTGAAGCTTTCTTT. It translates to CASSPGGQTEAFF.

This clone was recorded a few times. The CDR3 is CASSRLSRYEQYF. The DNA for the CDR3 is TGTGCCAGCAGCCGACTCTCTCGCTACGAGCAGTACTTC. The chain employs TRBV6-1 and TRBJ2-7; D remains ambiguous. Trimming removed 6 bases at V and 3 bases at J, with 12 bases between. Looked up from germline, CDR1 is MNHNS and CDR2 is SASEGT. This CDR3 is 13 amino acids long.

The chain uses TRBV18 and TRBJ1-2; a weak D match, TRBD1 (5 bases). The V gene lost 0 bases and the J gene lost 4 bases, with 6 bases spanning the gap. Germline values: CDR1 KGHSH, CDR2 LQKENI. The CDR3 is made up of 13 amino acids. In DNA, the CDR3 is TGTGCCAGCTCACCACCGGGGCCCTATGGCTACACCTTC. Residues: CASSPPGPYGYTF.

CDR3 region: CAISDTAGNYNEQFF. The CDR3 coding sequence is TGTGCCATCAGTGATACTGCAGGGAACTACAATGAGCAGTTCTTC. The genes are TRBV10-3 and TRBJ2-1; D might be TRBD1 (5 bases). Trimming cost V 3 bases and J 3 bases, with 12 bases left between them. The CDR3 extends over 15 amino acids. Germline V gene sequence: CDR1 ENHRY, CDR2 SYGVKD.

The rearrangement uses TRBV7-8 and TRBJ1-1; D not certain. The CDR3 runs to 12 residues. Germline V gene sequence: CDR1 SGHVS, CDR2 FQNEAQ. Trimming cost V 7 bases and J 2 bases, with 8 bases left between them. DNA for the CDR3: TGTGCCAGCACCGACAAAAACACTGAAGCTTTCTTT. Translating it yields CASTDKNTEAFF.

The CDR3 bases are TGTGCCAGCAGGGAGACAGTGAACTACGAGCAGTACTTC. Protein product: CASRETVNYEQYF. The rearrangement links TRBV6-5 to TRBJ2-7; tentatively, D is TRBD1 (5 bases). Germline lookup yields CDR1 MNHEY and CDR2 SVGAGI. CDR3 length equals 13 residues. V dropped 6 bases and J dropped 3 bases, with 12 bases sitting between them.

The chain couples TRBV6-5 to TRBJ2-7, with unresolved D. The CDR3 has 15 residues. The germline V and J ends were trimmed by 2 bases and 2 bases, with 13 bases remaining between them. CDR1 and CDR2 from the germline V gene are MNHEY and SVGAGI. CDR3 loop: CASSYPQKATYEQYF. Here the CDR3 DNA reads TGTGCCAGCAGTTACCCACAGAAAGCCACCTACGAGCAGTACTTC.

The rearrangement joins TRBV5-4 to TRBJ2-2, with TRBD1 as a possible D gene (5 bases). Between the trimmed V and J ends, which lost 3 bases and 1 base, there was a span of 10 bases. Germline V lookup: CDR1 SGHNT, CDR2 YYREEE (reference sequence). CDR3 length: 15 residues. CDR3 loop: CASSSQGMNTGELFF. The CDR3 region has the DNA TGTGCCAGCAGCTCGCAGGGAATGAACACCGGGGAGCTGTTTTTT.

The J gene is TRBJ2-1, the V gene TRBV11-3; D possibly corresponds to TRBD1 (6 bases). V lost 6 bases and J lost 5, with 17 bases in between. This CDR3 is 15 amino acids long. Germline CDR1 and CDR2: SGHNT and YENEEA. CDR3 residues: CASSPHTGRNNEQFF. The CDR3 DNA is TGTGCCAGCAGTCCCCATACAGGGCGTAACAATGAGCAGTTCTTC.

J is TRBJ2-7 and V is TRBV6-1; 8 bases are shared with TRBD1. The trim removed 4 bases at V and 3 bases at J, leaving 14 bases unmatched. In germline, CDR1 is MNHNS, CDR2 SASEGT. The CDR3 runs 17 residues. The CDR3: CASSAGGRGQGLYEQYF. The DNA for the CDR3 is TGTGCCAGCAGTGCAGGGGGGAGAGGACAGGGACTCTACGAGCAGTACTTC.

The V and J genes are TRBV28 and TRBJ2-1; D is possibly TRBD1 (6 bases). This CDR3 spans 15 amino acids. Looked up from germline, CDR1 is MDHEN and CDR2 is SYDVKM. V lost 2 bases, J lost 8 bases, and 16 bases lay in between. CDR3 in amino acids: CASSLGQRRYDEQFF. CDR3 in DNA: TGTGCCAGCAGTTTAGGACAGCGGAGGTATGATGAGCAGTTCTTC.

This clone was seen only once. In DNA, the CDR3 is TGTGCCAGCAGTCCCGGACAGGGCAACTATGGCTACACCTTC. The encoded protein is CASSPGQGNYGYTF. This chain connects TRBV27 to TRBJ1-2, with 8 bases that match TRBD1. V trimming: 5 bases; J trimming: 2 bases; junction bases outside the gene matches: 4. Germline V gene lookup returns CDR1 MNHEY and CDR2 SMNVEV (reference sequence). The CDR3 is made up of 14 amino acids.

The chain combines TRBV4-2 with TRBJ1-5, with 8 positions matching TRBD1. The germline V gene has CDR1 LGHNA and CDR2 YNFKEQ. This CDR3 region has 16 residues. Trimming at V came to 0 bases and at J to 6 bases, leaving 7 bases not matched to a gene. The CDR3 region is CASSQDLNRGSQPQHF. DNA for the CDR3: TGTGCCAGCAGCCAAGACCTGAACAGGGGGAGTCAGCCCCAGCATTTT.

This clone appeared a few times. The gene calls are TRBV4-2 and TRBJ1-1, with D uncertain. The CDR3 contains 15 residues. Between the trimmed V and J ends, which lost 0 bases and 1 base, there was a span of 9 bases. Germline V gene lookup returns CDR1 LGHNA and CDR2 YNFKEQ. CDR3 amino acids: CASSQEGRQNTEAFF. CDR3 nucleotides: TGTGCCAGCAGCCAAGAAGGCAGACAGAACACTGAAGCTTTCTTT.

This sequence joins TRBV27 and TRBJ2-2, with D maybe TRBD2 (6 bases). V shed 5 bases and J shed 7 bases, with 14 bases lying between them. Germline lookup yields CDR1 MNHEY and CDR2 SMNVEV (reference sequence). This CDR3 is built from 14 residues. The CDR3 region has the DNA TGTGCCAGCAGTGGGGACTTCGTATACGGGGAGCTGTTTTTT. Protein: CASSGDFVYGELFF.

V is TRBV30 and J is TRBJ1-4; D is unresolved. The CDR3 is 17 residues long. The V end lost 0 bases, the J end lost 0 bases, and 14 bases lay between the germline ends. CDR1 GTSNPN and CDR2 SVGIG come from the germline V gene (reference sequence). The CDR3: CAWSVPGRLATNEKLFF. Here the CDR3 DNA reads TGTGCCTGGAGTGTACCCGGCAGACTTGCAACTAATGAAAAACTGTTTTTT.

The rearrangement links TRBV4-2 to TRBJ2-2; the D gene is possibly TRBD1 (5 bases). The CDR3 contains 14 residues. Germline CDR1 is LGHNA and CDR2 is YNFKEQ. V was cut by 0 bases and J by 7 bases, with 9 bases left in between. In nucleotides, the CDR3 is TGTGCCAGCAGCCAAGAAAGGGGCTACGGGGAGCTGTTTTTT. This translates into CASSQERGYGELFF.